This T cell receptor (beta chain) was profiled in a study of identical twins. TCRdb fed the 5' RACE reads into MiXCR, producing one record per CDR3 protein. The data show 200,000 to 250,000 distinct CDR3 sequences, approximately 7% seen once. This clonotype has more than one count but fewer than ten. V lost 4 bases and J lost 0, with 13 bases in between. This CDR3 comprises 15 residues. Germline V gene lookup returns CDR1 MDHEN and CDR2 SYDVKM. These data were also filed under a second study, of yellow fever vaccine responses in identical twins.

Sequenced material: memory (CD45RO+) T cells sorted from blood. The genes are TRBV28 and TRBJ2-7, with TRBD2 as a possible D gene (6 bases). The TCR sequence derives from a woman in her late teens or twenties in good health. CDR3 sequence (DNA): TGTGCCAGCAGTTCCTCCGGGAGAAGCTCCTACGAGCAGTACTTC. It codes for CASSSSGRSSYEQYF.